This T cell receptor beta chain was captured in a study of CD8+CD57+ T cells in acquired aplastic anemia. Study-level results: Patients and controls were found to share twenty-nine CD8+ CDR3 sequences.

This clonotype was seen only once. Its antigen is not identified. Patients included in sequencing had previously demonstrated CD8+CD57+ cell expansion by flow cytometry. Genomic DNA constituted the template upon which TCR beta VDJ and CDR3 profiling was performed. MiXCR, run by TCRdb on the reads, gives a single entry per CDR3 protein. The table has 220,000 or so distinct CDR3 sequences, 60% to 80% seen once. The CDR3 has 15 residues. Germline V lookup: CDR1 SEHNR, CDR2 FQNEAQ (reference sequence). V lost 0 bases and J lost 5, with 13 bases in between. The sample consisted of sorted CD4+, CD8+, or CD8+CD57+ T cells (not recorded which) from PBMCs. The TCR comes from a human donor with aplastic anemia. The chain carries TRBV7-9 and TRBJ2-5, with D tentatively TRBD1 (7 bases). The CDR3 loop reads CASSLAESGGETQYF. CDR3 in DNA: TGTGCCAGCAGCTTAGCGGAGTCAGGGGGGGAGACCCAGTACTTC.